This T cell receptor beta chain was sequenced for a study of blood T cell repertoires in COVID-19. Clones were read by immunoSEQ multiplex PCR, and TCRdb kept only the in-frame ones, dropping some. The sample carries a few hundred thousand clones, approximately 83% recorded once. The germline V gene encodes CDR1 SGHTA and CDR2 FQGNSA. Trimming left V 4 bases short and J 4 bases short, with 4 bases between. This CDR3 has 11 amino acids. Sequenced material: PBMCs or T cells enriched from blood (not recorded which). This TCR was sampled from a woman aged 25 to 39 who had recovered from COVID-19. This sequence joins TRBV7-2 and TRBJ2-5; unclear D gene. The CDR3 sequence: CASSSLETQYF. The CDR3 region has the DNA TGTGCCAGCAGCTCTTTAGAGACCCAGTACTTC.